This TCR beta chain was recorded in a study of T-cell memory formation after mild COVID-19. Study-wide context: TCR clusters were largely donor specific.

UMIs and sample barcodes were carried by the TCR alpha and TCR beta cDNA libraries that 5'RACE produced using constant-segment primers. TCRdb re-called the 5' RACE reads with MiXCR, one entry per CDR3 protein. The sample contains about 290,000 distinct CDR3 sequences, around 15% of which appear only once. This clonotype was observed a handful of times. Its target is not known. Whole-study results and caveats: Mainly CM and EM harbored the contracting CD4+ clones; mainly EMRA harbored the CD8+ ones. Day 37-peaking second-wave clones had unconfirmed SARS-CoV-2 specificity.

The CDR3 length is 13 residues. Germline V CDR1 and CDR2: DFQATT, SNEGSKA (reference sequence). V lost 0 bases to trimming and J lost 1 base, with 6 bases between them. The V and J genes are TRBV20-1 and TRBJ2-5, with D possibly matching TRBD2 (6 bases). The sequencing input was PBMCs or a T cell subset sorted from them (not recorded which). The sequence was obtained from a man aged 18 to 29 who had mild COVID-19 (a few samples of this study predate the infection). Cell type and time point are not known. The CDR3 nucleotides read TGCAGTGCTAGAGAGGGACTCCAAGAGACCCAGTACTTC. It yields the protein CSAREGLQETQYF.